This TCR beta chain comes out of a study of cytomegalovirus exposure and HLA in healthy donors. Study-level findings and limits: Prediction of most subjects' HLA-A and HLA-B alleles by TCR beta sequences was reportedly accurate. Within an earlier analysis, most TCR beta V segments proved productive either about 90% or about 30% of the time. As was reported, the classifier diagnosed cytomegalovirus status with high specificity and sensitivity. Analysis was carried out at a later point, and it linked a missense DCLRE1C variant to TCR beta V- and J-gene trimming.

To note about this clone: Its antigen is currently unknown.

Germline loops: CDR1 LNHDA, CDR2 SQIVND (reference sequence). The CDR3 has 14 residues. V shed 1 base and J shed 10 bases, with 15 bases lying between them. Vbeta (60) and Jbeta (13) primers were used in the PCR. Clones were read by immunoSEQ multiplex PCR, and TCRdb kept only the in-frame ones, dropping some. This table has 200,000 or so clones, roughly 80% appearing once. The chain joins TRBV19 to TRBJ2-3, with D perhaps matching TRBD1 (5 bases). The sample comprised PBMCs. The sequence derives from a boy younger than 18 in good health and CMV-seronegative. The CDR3 protein is CASSIGRASRAQYF. In DNA, the CDR3 is TGTGCCAGTAGTATAGGCAGGGCCAGCCGAGCGCAGTATTTT.